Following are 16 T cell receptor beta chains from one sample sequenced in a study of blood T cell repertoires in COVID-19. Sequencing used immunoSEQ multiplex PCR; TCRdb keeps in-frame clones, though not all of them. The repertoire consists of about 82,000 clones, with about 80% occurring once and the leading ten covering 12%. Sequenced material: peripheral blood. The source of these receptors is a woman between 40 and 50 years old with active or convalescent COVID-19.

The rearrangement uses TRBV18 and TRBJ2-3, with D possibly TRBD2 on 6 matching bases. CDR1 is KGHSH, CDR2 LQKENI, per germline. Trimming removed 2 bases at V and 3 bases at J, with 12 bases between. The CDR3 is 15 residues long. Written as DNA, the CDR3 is TGTGCCAGCTCACCAACCGGGAGTGGTACAGATACGCAGTATTTT. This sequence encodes CASSPTGSGTDTQYF.

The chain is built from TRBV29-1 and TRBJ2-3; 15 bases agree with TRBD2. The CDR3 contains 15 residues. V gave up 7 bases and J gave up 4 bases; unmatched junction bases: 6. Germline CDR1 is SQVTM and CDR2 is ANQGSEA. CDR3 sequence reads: CSASGLAGGSDTQYF. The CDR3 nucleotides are TGCAGCGCCTCCGGACTAGCGGGAGGGTCAGATACGCAGTATTTT.

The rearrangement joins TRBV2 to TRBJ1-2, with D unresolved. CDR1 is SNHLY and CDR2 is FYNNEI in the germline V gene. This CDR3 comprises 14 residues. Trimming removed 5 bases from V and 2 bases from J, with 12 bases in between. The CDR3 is CASSKRLKNYGYTF. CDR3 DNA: TGTGCCAGCAGTAAGAGGCTTAAAAACTATGGCTACACCTTC.

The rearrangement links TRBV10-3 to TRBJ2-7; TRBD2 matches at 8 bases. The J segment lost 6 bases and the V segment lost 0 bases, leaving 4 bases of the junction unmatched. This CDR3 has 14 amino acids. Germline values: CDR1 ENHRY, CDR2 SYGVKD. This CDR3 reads CAISESSGVPEQYF. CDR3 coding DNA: TGTGCCATCAGTGAGTCTAGCGGGGTGCCCGAGCAGTACTTC.

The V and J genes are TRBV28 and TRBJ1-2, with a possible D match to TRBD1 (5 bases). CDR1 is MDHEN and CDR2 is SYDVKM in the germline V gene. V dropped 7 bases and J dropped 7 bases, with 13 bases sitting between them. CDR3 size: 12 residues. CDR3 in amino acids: CASKAGSGGYTF. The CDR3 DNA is TGTGCCAGCAAGGCAGGGTCGGGTGGCTACACCTTC.

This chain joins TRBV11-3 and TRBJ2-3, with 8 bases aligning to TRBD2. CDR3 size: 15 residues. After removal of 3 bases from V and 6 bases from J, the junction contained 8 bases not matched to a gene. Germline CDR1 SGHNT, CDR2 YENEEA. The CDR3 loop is CASSFRSGSSDTQYF. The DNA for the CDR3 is TGTGCCAGCAGCTTCCGAAGCGGGAGCTCTGATACGCAGTATTTT.

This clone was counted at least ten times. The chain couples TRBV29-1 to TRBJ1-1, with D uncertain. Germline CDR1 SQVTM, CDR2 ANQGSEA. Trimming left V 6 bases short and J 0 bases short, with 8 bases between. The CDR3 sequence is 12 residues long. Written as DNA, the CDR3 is TGCAGCGTCTCCTGGCTGAACACTGAAGCTTTCTTT. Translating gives CSVSWLNTEAFF.

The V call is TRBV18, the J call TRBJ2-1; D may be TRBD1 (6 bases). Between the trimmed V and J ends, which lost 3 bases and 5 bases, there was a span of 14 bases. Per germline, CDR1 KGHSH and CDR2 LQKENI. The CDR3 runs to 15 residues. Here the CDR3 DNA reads TGTGCCAGCTCACCGGACGTAGGACAGAACAATGAGCAGTTCTTC. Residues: CASSPDVGQNNEQFF. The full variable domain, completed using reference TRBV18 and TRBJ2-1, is NAGVMQNPRHLVRRRGQEARLRCSPMKGHSHVYWYRQLPEEGLKFMVYLQKENIIDESGMPKERFSAEFPKEGPSILRIQQVVRGDSAAYFCASSPDVGQNNEQFFGPGTRLTVL.

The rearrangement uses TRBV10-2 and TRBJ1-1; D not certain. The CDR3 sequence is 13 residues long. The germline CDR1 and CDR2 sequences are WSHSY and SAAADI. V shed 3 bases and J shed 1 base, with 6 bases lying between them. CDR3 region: CASSDGENTEAFF. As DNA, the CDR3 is TGCGCCAGCAGTGACGGGGAGAACACTGAAGCTTTCTTT.

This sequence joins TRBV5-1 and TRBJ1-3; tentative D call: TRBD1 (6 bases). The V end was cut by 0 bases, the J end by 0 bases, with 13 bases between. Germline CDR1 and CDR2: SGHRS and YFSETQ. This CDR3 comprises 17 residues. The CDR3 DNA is TGCGCCAGCAGCTTGGGGACAGCGACCGTCTCTGGAAACACCATATATTTT. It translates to CASSLGTATVSGNTIYF.

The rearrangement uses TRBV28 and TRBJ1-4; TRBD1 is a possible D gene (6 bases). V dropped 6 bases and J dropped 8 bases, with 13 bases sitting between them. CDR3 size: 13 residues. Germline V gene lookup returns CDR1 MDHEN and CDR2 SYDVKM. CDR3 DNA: TGTGCCAGCAGGCCTGCAGGGGAAGAAAAACTGTTTTTT. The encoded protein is CASRPAGEEKLFF.

The CDR3 sequence: CASQDRLANRELFF. The CDR3 bases are TGCGCCAGCCAGGACCGACTAGCAAACAGGGAGCTGTTTTTT. The V call is TRBV10-2, the J call TRBJ2-2, with TRBD2 matching 7 bases. The V segment lost 8 bases and the J segment 9 bases; nucleotides outside the gene matches: 12. Germline CDR1 and CDR2: WSHSY and SAAADI. The CDR3 sequence is 14 residues long.

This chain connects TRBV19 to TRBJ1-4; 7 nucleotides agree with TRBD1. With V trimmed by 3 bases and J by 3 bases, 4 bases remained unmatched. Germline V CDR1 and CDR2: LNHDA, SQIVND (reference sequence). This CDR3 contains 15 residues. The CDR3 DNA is TGTGCCAGTAGTATGCCGGGACAGCCTAATGAAAAACTGTTTTTT. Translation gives CASSMPGQPNEKLFF.

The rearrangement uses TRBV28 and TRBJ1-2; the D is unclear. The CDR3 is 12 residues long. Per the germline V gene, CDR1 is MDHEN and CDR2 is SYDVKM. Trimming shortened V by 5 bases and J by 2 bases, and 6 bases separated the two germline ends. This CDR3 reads CASSPSNYGYTF. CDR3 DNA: TGTGCCAGCAGTCCAAGCAACTATGGCTACACCTTC.

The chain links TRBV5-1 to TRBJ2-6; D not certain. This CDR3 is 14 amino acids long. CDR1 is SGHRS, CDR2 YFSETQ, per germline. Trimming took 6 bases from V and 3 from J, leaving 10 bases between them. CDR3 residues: CASTVDLGANVLTF. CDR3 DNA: TGCGCCAGCACGGTAGATCTTGGGGCCAACGTCCTGACTTTC.

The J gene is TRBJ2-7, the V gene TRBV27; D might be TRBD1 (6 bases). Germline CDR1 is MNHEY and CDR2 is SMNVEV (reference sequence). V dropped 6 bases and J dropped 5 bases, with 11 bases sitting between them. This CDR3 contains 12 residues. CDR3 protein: CASSRGGDEQYF. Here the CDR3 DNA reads TGTGCCAGCAGCCGAGGGGGTGACGAGCAGTACTTC.